The 29 T cell receptor beta chains below were found in one sample sequenced in a study of human T cells and chemical hapten exposure. In TCRdb, the 5' RACE reads were re-called with MiXCR into one record per CDR3 protein. The sample carries approximately 150,000 distinct CDR3 sequences, over 3.5% recorded once. Blood, whole and unfractionated, served as the source for total RNA extraction. The receptors were sampled from a female donor in good health.

This clonotype was picked up many times. V gene TRBV7-8 combines with J gene TRBJ1-5; D call uncertain. This CDR3 comprises 16 residues. V was shortened by 5 bases and J by 1 base, with 15 bases between the two germline ends. Germline CDR1 is SGHVS and CDR2 is FQNEAQ. CDR3 in DNA: TGTGCCAGCAGCGTATACGCGGGGATAAGCAATCAGCCCCAGCATTTT. Its protein product is CASSVYAGISNQPQHF.

This clonotype was counted only a few times. This chain connects TRBV6-6 to TRBJ1-1; D gene unclear. Germline CDR1 and CDR2: MNHNY and SVGAGI (reference sequence). The V end lost 0 bases, the J end lost 1 base, and 12 bases lay between the germline ends. CDR3 size: 16 residues. The CDR3 DNA follows: TGTGCCAGCAGTTACTCGATTGGCAGATGGAACACTGAAGCTTTCTTT. As protein: CASSYSIGRWNTEAFF.

V gene TRBV18 combines with J gene TRBJ1-4; TRBD1 might be the D (6 bases). The CDR3 extends over 16 amino acids. Between the trimmed V and J ends, which lost 2 bases and 4 bases, there was a span of 14 bases. Germline CDR1 KGHSH, CDR2 LQKENI. CDR3 coding DNA: TGTGCCAGCTCACCAAATATGGCACAGGGTAATGAAAAACTGTTTTTT. Amino acids: CASSPNMAQGNEKLFF.

This clonotype was seen only a few times. V is TRBV9 and J is TRBJ2-1; TRBD1 is a possible D gene (7 bases). V lost 0 bases to trimming and J lost 0 bases, with 10 bases between them. CDR3 length equals 16 residues. The germline V gene encodes CDR1 SGDLS and CDR2 YYNGEE. CDR3 sequence (DNA): TGTGCCAGCAGCGTAGCAGGGGGGAGCTCCTACAATGAGCAGTTCTTC. Its translation is CASSVAGGSSYNEQFF.

In its sample, this clonotype was seen many times. The rearrangement uses TRBV4-2 and TRBJ2-1; D not resolved. Trimming cost V 0 bases and J 4 bases, with 7 bases left between them. The CDR3 spans 14 residues. The germline V gene encodes CDR1 LGHNA and CDR2 YNFKEQ. In nucleotides, the CDR3 is TGTGCCAGCAGCCAAGATTTGGAATACAATGAGCAGTTCTTC. The encoded protein is CASSQDLEYNEQFF.

As concerns this clonotype: An end of the junction differs from the germline gene, which may be a read error. This chain joins TRBV4-2 and TRBJ1-2, with D possibly TRBD1 on 6 matching bases. The CDR3 has 14 amino acids. Germline V gives CDR1 LGHNA, CDR2 YNFKEQ. The CDR3 is CASSQDRTGRAINF. The CDR3 region has the DNA TGTGCCAGCAGCCAAGATCGAACAGGGCGGGCCATCAACTTC.

This clonotype came up a few times. A read error is possible here, since a much larger clone lies one base away. The chain links TRBV4-3 to TRBJ2-7; TRBD1 agrees at 9 bases. Trimming at V came to 4 bases and at J to 5 bases, leaving 6 bases not matched to a gene. The germline V gene has CDR1 LGHNA and CDR2 YSLEER. The CDR3 totals 14 residues. The CDR3 coding sequence is TGCGCCAGCAGCCGCGGACAGGGGAGGGACGAGCAGTACTTC. Protein sequence: CASSRGQGRDEQYF.

The gene calls are TRBV7-8 and TRBJ2-1; possibly TRBD1 or TRBD2 for D (5 bases each). Germline V CDR1 and CDR2: SGHVS, FQNEAQ. Deletions cut 7 bases from V and 6 bases from J, with 19 bases between. The CDR3 covers 15 residues. CDR3 coding DNA: TGTGCCAGCACCGAAAGTGGGACGGAAGGCAATGAGCAGTTCTTC. Translating gives CASTESGTEGNEQFF.

This clonotype appeared many times. V usage is TRBV28 and J usage is TRBJ1-6, with D unresolved. CDR3 length equals 18 residues. Germline V CDR1 and CDR2: MDHEN, SYDVKM. The V gene lost 5 bases and the J gene lost 0 bases, with 17 bases spanning the gap. In nucleotides, the CDR3 is TGTGCCAGCAGTGACCCCCAGACCCTTAGCTCCTATAATTCACCCCTCCACTTT. Translating gives CASSDPQTLSSYNSPLHF.

At least ten counts were recorded for this clonotype. The CDR3 sequence: CSVEDWKGANYGYTF. CDR3 coding DNA: TGCAGCGTTGAAGATTGGAAGGGGGCGAACTATGGCTACACCTTC. J is TRBJ1-2 and V is TRBV29-1, with 7 bases aligning to TRBD1. CDR3 length equals 15 residues. The V segment lost 0 bases and the J segment 2 bases; nucleotides outside the gene matches: 6. The germline CDR1 and CDR2 sequences are SQVTM and ANQGSEA.

V is TRBV12-3 or TRBV12-4 and J is TRBJ2-7; D remains ambiguous. The CDR3 runs to 12 residues. Trimming removed 3 bases at V and 4 bases at J, with 7 bases between. The DNA of the CDR3 is TGTGCCAGCAGTTTCACTCCTTACGAGCAGTACTTC. Encoded protein: CASSFTPYEQYF.

This clonotype has at least ten counts. This chain uses TRBV20-1 with TRBJ1-1; no clear D gene. This CDR3 has 16 residues. Between the trimmed V and J ends, which lost 2 bases and 4 bases, there was a span of 20 bases. Germline V CDR1 and CDR2: DFQATT, SNEGSKA (reference sequence). CDR3: CSARSRGGRTGTEAFF. CDR3 DNA: TGCAGTGCTAGATCTAGAGGAGGCCGAACGGGCACTGAAGCTTTCTTT.

This clonotype occurred a few times. This sequence joins TRBV7-2 and TRBJ2-5, with D perhaps TRBD1 or TRBD2 (6 bases each). Germline CDR1 is SGHTA and CDR2 is FQGNSA. Deletions cut 2 bases from V and 3 bases from J, with 10 bases between. The CDR3 has 14 residues. Here the CDR3 reads CASSLMGGEETQYF. CDR3 DNA: TGTGCCAGCAGCTTAATGGGGGGCGAAGAGACCCAGTACTTC.

In its sample, this clonotype was seen many times. The gene calls are TRBV7-3 and TRBJ1-1, with D tentatively TRBD1 (5 bases). The CDR3 sequence is 13 residues long. With 2 bases removed from V and 7 bases from J, the gap between germline ends came to 11 bases. The V gene's germline CDR1 is SGHTA and CDR2 FQGTGA. This chain's CDR3 is CASSLWGRDEAFF. For the CDR3, the DNA is TGTGCCAGCAGCTTATGGGGCAGGGATGAAGCTTTCTTT.

Turning to this clonotype: A much larger clone lies a single base off, so this may be a read error. Because the CDR3 is missing its conserved closing phenylalanine or tryptophan, this is likely a read error. V is TRBV7-9 and J is TRBJ2-5; 8 nucleotides line up with TRBD1. Germline V gene sequence: CDR1 SEHNR, CDR2 FQNEAQ (reference sequence). Trimming removed 4 bases from V and 3 bases from J; junction bases left unmatched: 4. CDR3 length: 14 amino acids. Written as DNA, the CDR3 is TGTGCCAGCAGCTCCGGACAGGGAAAAGAGACCCAGTACTAC. Its translation is CASSSGQGKETQYY.

This clonotype was observed many times. The V gene is TRBV29-1, the J gene TRBJ2-1, with D maybe TRBD2 (6 bases). Germline V gene data show CDR1 as SQVTM and CDR2 as ANQGSEA. V gave up 8 bases and J gave up 5 bases, with 22 bases separating them. CDR3 length: 15 amino acids. The CDR3 DNA reads TGCAGCCCCCTGGCGTGGGGGGATAACAACAATGAGCAGTTCTTC. This gives the protein CSPLAWGDNNNEQFF.

Many counts were recorded for this clonotype. The V and J genes are TRBV2 and TRBJ1-2; possibly TRBD1 for D (5 bases). CDR1 and CDR2 (germline): SNHLY, FYNNEI. V was shortened by 7 bases and J by 7 bases, with 19 bases between the two germline ends. The CDR3 sequence is 14 residues long. The CDR3 DNA sequence: TGTGCCAGCACGGCTGGGACGCGGGAGTCTGGCTACACCTTC. This sequence encodes CASTAGTRESGYTF.

In its sample, this clonotype was seen many times. The chain is built from TRBV5-1 and TRBJ1-1, with D maybe TRBD1 (6 bases). This CDR3 has 16 residues. CDR1 and CDR2 (germline): SGHRS, YFSETQ. The V and J ends lost 0 bases and 5 bases respectively, with 17 bases between them. DNA for the CDR3: TGCGCCAGCAGCTTGGTGCAGGGGAGGTTTAGTACTGAAGCTTTCTTT. This gives the protein CASSLVQGRFSTEAFF.

This clonotype was recorded many times. The V and J genes are TRBV6-2 or TRBV6-3 and TRBJ2-1; 12 nucleotides match TRBD2. V trimming: 4 bases; J trimming: 4 bases; junction bases outside the gene matches: 5. CDR1 is MNHEY, CDR2 SVGEGT, per germline. CDR3 size: 16 residues. CDR3 bases: TGTGCCAGCAGTTGGTCTAGCGGGGGGGAGTACAATGAGCAGTTCTTC. Translated, it gives CASSWSSGGEYNEQFF.

This clonotype has at least ten counts. This chain links TRBV7-2 with TRBJ1-3; D gene unclear. Germline CDR1 is SGHTA and CDR2 is FQGNSA. Trimming removed 1 base at V and 1 base at J, with 5 bases between. CDR3 size: 14 residues. CDR3 nucleotide sequence: TGTGCCAGCAGCTTAGAACAGTCTGGAAACACCATATATTTT. As protein: CASSLEQSGNTIYF.

This clonotype has a count of ten or more. This chain links TRBV18 with TRBJ2-1; D is unresolved. CDR3 length: 17 residues. CDR1 is KGHSH and CDR2 is LQKENI in the germline V gene. V lost 0 bases to trimming and J lost 6 bases, with 18 bases between them. The CDR3 spells CASSPPLKFPHTNEQFF. The CDR3 DNA follows: TGTGCCAGCTCACCACCGCTCAAATTCCCTCATACCAATGAGCAGTTCTTC.

This clonotype was recorded many times. V and J are TRBV20-1 and TRBJ1-1; TRBD1 is a possible D gene (5 bases). Germline V gives CDR1 DFQATT, CDR2 SNEGSKA (reference sequence). The V and J ends lost 2 bases and 9 bases respectively, with 13 bases between them. CDR3 length: 12 amino acids. The DNA of the CDR3 is TGCAGTGCTAGATTCGTTAGGGGAAAAGCTTTCTTT. Translated, it gives CSARFVRGKAFF.

In its sample, this clonotype was seen a few times. The chain links TRBV5-6 to TRBJ2-1, with D perhaps matching TRBD1 or TRBD2 (5 bases each). The germline gives CDR1 SGHDT, CDR2 YYEEEE. The CDR3 extends over 15 amino acids. Trimming stripped 4 bases from V and 9 bases from J, with 20 bases between. In nucleotides, the CDR3 is TGTGCCAGCAGCAAGGGACGAGCGGCCCCGGGTGAGCAGTTCTTC. This encodes CASSKGRAAPGEQFF. Complete variable domain (other parts from reference TRBV5-6 and TRBJ2-1): DAGVTQSPTHLIKTRGQQVTLRCSPKSGHDTVSWYQQALGQGPQFIFQYYEEEERQRGNFPDRFSGHQFPNYSSELNVNALLLGDSALYLCASSKGRAAPGEQFFGPGTRLTVL.

This clonotype was seen at least ten times. This rearrangement joins TRBV6-1 to TRBJ2-6; 10 bases are a match to TRBD1. V was pared by 6 bases and J by 4 bases, with 9 bases of the junction left unmatched. Germline CDR1 is MNHNS and CDR2 is SASEGT. The CDR3 has 17 residues. The CDR3 DNA sequence: TGTGCCAGCAGCCAGGGACAGGGGCTATCCGGGGCCAACGTCCTGACTTTC. Its translation is CASSQGQGLSGANVLTF.

This clonotype was observed at least ten times. This sequence joins TRBV7-3 and TRBJ1-5; a possible D gene is TRBD1 (5 bases). Germline CDR1 is SGHTA and CDR2 is FQGTGA. The CDR3 runs 13 residues. Trimming cost V 5 bases and J 6 bases, with 11 bases left between them. CDR3 bases: TGTGCCAGCAGCCCACGAAGGGGTCAGCCCCAGCATTTT. This translates into CASSPRRGQPQHF.

This clonotype was seen ten or more times. The CDR3 reads CASSYLRNTEAFF. In DNA, the CDR3 is TGTGCCAGCAGTTACCTCCGAAACACTGAAGCTTTCTTT. This rearrangement joins TRBV6-2 or TRBV6-3 to TRBJ1-1, with no clear D. The CDR3 is 13 residues long. The V end lost 2 bases, the J end lost 2 bases, and 6 bases lay between the germline ends. The V gene's germline CDR1 is MNHEY and CDR2 SVGEGT.

This clonotype was detected ten times or more. The chain links TRBV12-3 or TRBV12-4 to TRBJ2-7; the D is unclear. The CDR3 runs to 12 residues. The V end lost 7 bases, the J end lost 0 bases, and 7 bases lay between the germline ends. Written as DNA, the CDR3 is TGTGCCAGCAACCCTGGCTCCTACGAGCAGTACTTC. It yields the protein CASNPGSYEQYF.

This clonotype was seen many times. The V call is TRBV18, the J call TRBJ2-7; 7 positions match TRBD1. Germline-derived CDR1 and CDR2 are KGHSH and LQKENI. V shed 4 bases, J shed 13 bases, and the junction held 13 bases outside the gene matches. The CDR3 length is 13 residues. CDR3 sequence reads: CASSLADRRAGYF. The CDR3 bases are TGTGCCAGCTCACTTGCGGACAGGAGAGCCGGCTACTTC.

This clonotype was observed at least ten times. The chain links TRBV6-5 to TRBJ2-2; 14 nucleotides align to TRBD2. This CDR3 is built from 16 residues. J gave up 5 bases and V 6 bases, and 5 bases lay outside the gene matches. Germline CDR1 and CDR2: MNHEY and SVGAGI. The CDR3: CASSPRLAGGTGELFF. The DNA of the CDR3 is TGTGCCAGCAGCCCCCGACTAGCGGGGGGGACCGGGGAGCTGTTTTTT.